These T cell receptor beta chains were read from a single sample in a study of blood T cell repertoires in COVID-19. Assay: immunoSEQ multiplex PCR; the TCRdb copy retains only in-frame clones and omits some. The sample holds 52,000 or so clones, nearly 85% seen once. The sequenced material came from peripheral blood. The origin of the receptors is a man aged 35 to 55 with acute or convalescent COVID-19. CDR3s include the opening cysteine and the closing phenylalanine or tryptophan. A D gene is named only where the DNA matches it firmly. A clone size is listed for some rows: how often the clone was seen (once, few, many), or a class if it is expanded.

CDR3 DNA: TGTGCCAGCAGTTCCGGACAGGGAAGAAACACCATATATTTT
CDR3 protein: CASSSGQGRNTIYF
V gene: TRBV4-2
D gene: TRBD1
J gene: TRBJ1-3
clone size: .
CDR3 length: 14

CDR3 DNA: TGCAGCGTTGAAGGTGGAGCTAGCGGGGTAAACAATGAGCAGTTCTTC
CDR3 protein: CSVEGGASGVNNEQFF
V gene: TRBV29-1
D gene: TRBD2
J gene: TRBJ2-1
clone size: .
CDR3 length: 16

CDR3 DNA: TGTGCCAGCAGCCTCCGGGACAGGGATCGTGCTTTCTTT
CDR3 protein: CASSLRDRDRAFF
V gene: TRBV25-1
D gene: TRBD1
J gene: TRBJ1-1
clone size: .
CDR3 length: 13

CDR3 DNA: TGTGCCAGCAGCCTGAGTGGGCCTGGAAACACCATATATTTT
CDR3 protein: CASSLSGPGNTIYF
V gene: TRBV3-1/TRBV3-2
D gene: .
J gene: TRBJ1-3
clone size: .
CDR3 length: 14

CDR3 DNA: TGCGCCAGCAGCTCCGGTAGGGCAGGGGGCTCCTACGAGCAGTACTTC
CDR3 protein: CASSSGRAGGSYEQYF
V gene: TRBV5-1
D gene: TRBD1
J gene: TRBJ2-7
clone size: .
CDR3 length: 16

CDR3 DNA: TGTGCCAGCTCACCAGGCGGCAGTGGGACAGGGCATTATGGCTACACCTTC
CDR3 protein: CASSPGGSGTGHYGYTF
V gene: TRBV18
D gene: TRBD1
J gene: TRBJ1-2
clone size: once
CDR3 length: 17

CDR3 DNA: TGTGCCAGCAGGGACAGGGGGTCCACCGGGGAGCTGTTTTTT
CDR3 protein: CASRDRGSTGELFF
V gene: TRBV7-9
D gene: TRBD1
J gene: TRBJ2-2
clone size: few
CDR3 length: 14

CDR3 DNA: TGTGCCAGCAGTTTTGCTGGGGCGGCTCACTACACCTTC
CDR3 protein: CASSFAGAAHYTF
V gene: TRBV25-1
D gene: .
J gene: TRBJ1-2
clone size: .
CDR3 length: 13

CDR3 DNA: TGTGCCAGCAGTGAAACCTCTACAGGGGGCAATTCACCCCTCCACTTT
CDR3 protein: CASSETSTGGNSPLHF
V gene: TRBV6-1
D gene: TRBD1
J gene: TRBJ1-6
clone size: .
CDR3 length: 16

CDR3 DNA: TGTGCCAGCAGTCGACAGGGCGTTAGTGAAAAACTGTTTTTT
CDR3 protein: CASSRQGVSEKLFF
V gene: TRBV14
D gene: TRBD1
J gene: TRBJ1-4
clone size: few
CDR3 length: 14

CDR3 DNA: TGTGCCAGCAGCGACAGTCAATTCTGGGGAGCTTTCTTT
CDR3 protein: CASSDSQFWGAFF
V gene: TRBV5-6
D gene: .
J gene: TRBJ1-1
clone size: .
CDR3 length: 13

CDR3 DNA: TGTGCCACCAGTGATTTTGATGGACTAGCTAAGGAGACCCAGTACTTC
CDR3 protein: CATSDFDGLAKETQYF
V gene: TRBV24-1
D gene: TRBD2
J gene: TRBJ2-5
clone size: once
CDR3 length: 16

CDR3 DNA: TGTGCCAGCTCACCTAGCATGGACAGCCTCTATGGCTACACCTTC
CDR3 protein: CASSPSMDSLYGYTF
V gene: TRBV18
D gene: .
J gene: TRBJ1-2
clone size: .
CDR3 length: 15

CDR3 DNA: TGTGCCAGCTCACCCACTAGCTTGGGAGTGGGCACAGATACGCAGTATTTT
CDR3 protein: CASSPTSLGVGTDTQYF
V gene: TRBV18
D gene: .
J gene: TRBJ2-3
clone size: .
CDR3 length: 17

CDR3 DNA: TGTGCCAGTAGTACAGCTGATCGGGGTAGTGAGCAGTTCTTC
CDR3 protein: CASSTADRGSEQFF
V gene: TRBV19
D gene: .
J gene: TRBJ2-1
clone size: few
CDR3 length: 14

CDR3 DNA: TGTGCCACCAGTGATCAAACCGGGGGGGCGGGCGAGACCCAGTACTTC
CDR3 protein: CATSDQTGGAGETQYF
V gene: TRBV24-1
D gene: TRBD2
J gene: TRBJ2-5
clone size: .
CDR3 length: 16

CDR3 DNA: TGTGCCAGCAGCCCCCAGGGTATTTCTGGCTACACCTTC
CDR3 protein: CASSPQGISGYTF
V gene: TRBV7-9
D gene: .
J gene: TRBJ1-2
clone size: .
CDR3 length: 13

CDR3 DNA: TGCGCCAGCAGCCAAGTTCCGGGACAGGGGGGTTCCCCCCACGAGCAGTACTTC
CDR3 protein: CASSQVPGQGGSPHEQYF
V gene: TRBV4-1
D gene: TRBD1
J gene: TRBJ2-7
clone size: .
CDR3 length: 18

CDR3 DNA: TGTGCCAGTAGGGACAGGGTACGCGGCTACACCTTC
CDR3 protein: CASRDRVRGYTF
V gene: TRBV19
D gene: TRBD1
J gene: TRBJ1-2
clone size: .
CDR3 length: 12

CDR3 DNA: TGTGCCAGCAGTGAAGCGAGGAGTAGCGGGGGGACAGATACGCAGTATTTT
CDR3 protein: CASSEARSSGGTDTQYF
V gene: TRBV6-1
D gene: TRBD2
J gene: TRBJ2-3
clone size: .
CDR3 length: 17

CDR3 DNA: TGTGCCAGCAGTGACGTCTCCTACGAGCAGTACTTC
CDR3 protein: CASSDVSYEQYF
V gene: TRBV2
D gene: .
J gene: TRBJ2-7
clone size: .
CDR3 length: 12

CDR3 DNA: TGTGCCAGCAGCGTAGACGGGTCTCAAGAGACCCAGTACTTC
CDR3 protein: CASSVDGSQETQYF
V gene: TRBV9
D gene: .
J gene: TRBJ2-5
clone size: .
CDR3 length: 14

CDR3 DNA: TGTGCCGCAACGAGGGACTCTGGAAACACCATATATTTT
CDR3 protein: CAATRDSGNTIYF
V gene: TRBV19
D gene: .
J gene: TRBJ1-3
clone size: medium-sized
CDR3 length: 13

CDR3 DNA: TGTGCCAGCAGCTTAAGCCTAGCGGGATTAGGGGGGGAGCTGTTTTTT
CDR3 protein: CASSLSLAGLGGELFF
V gene: TRBV11-2
D gene: TRBD2
J gene: TRBJ2-2
clone size: .
CDR3 length: 16

CDR3 DNA: TGTGCTAGTGGTTTGACAAAAGACGGGACAGCTTCCTACAATGAGCAGTTCTTC
CDR3 protein: CASGLTKDGTASYNEQFF
V gene: TRBV12-5
D gene: TRBD1
J gene: TRBJ2-1
clone size: few
CDR3 length: 18

CDR3 DNA: TGTGCCAGCATTAGGGGGACAGGGAACCAGCCCCAGCATTTT
CDR3 protein: CASIRGTGNQPQHF
V gene: TRBV6-5
D gene: TRBD1
J gene: TRBJ1-5
clone size: .
CDR3 length: 14

CDR3 DNA: TGTGCCAGCAGTAACTTAGGGGACACCGGGGAGCTGTTTTTT
CDR3 protein: CASSNLGDTGELFF
V gene: TRBV6-5
D gene: .
J gene: TRBJ2-2
clone size: .
CDR3 length: 14

CDR3 DNA: TGTGCCAGCAGCGAGAGGACTAGCGGGGGGAGGAAGACCCAGTACTTC
CDR3 protein: CASSERTSGGRKTQYF
V gene: TRBV7-2
D gene: TRBD2
J gene: TRBJ2-5
clone size: once
CDR3 length: 16

CDR3 DNA: TGTGCCAGCAGCCGGAGGAGGGAGAGGTCAGAGACCCAGTACTTC
CDR3 protein: CASSRRRERSETQYF
V gene: TRBV5-6
D gene: .
J gene: TRBJ2-5
clone size: .
CDR3 length: 15

CDR3 DNA: TGTGCCAGTAGTCCTTTGGGGGCTAGAGAAGAGACCCAGTACTTC
CDR3 protein: CASSPLGAREETQYF
V gene: TRBV19
D gene: .
J gene: TRBJ2-5
clone size: .
CDR3 length: 15

CDR3 DNA: TGCGCCAGCAGCGTCGGGGACACCCAAAGGATCTTC
CDR3 protein: CASSVGDTQRIF
V gene: TRBV5-1
D gene: .
J gene: TRBJ2-1
clone size: .
CDR3 length: 12

CDR3 DNA: TGTGCCAGCAGCCGAACAGGGCGAGAGACCCAGTACTTC
CDR3 protein: CASSRTGRETQYF
V gene: TRBV6-5
D gene: .
J gene: TRBJ2-5
clone size: .
CDR3 length: 13

CDR3 DNA: TGTGCCAGCACTGGGGCATCTCCTAACTACGAGCAGTACTTC
CDR3 protein: CASTGASPNYEQYF
V gene: TRBV28
D gene: .
J gene: TRBJ2-7
clone size: .
CDR3 length: 14

CDR3 DNA: TGTGCCAGCAGTTCGGCAGGGATTCTAAATGAGCAGTTCTTC
CDR3 protein: CASSSAGILNEQFF
V gene: TRBV6-5
D gene: .
J gene: TRBJ2-1
clone size: .
CDR3 length: 14

CDR3 DNA: TGTGCCAGTAGTATCCGCGGGATTGTTGCTAATGAAAAACTGTTTTTT
CDR3 protein: CASSIRGIVANEKLFF
V gene: TRBV19
D gene: .
J gene: TRBJ1-4
clone size: .
CDR3 length: 16

CDR3 DNA: TGTGCCAGCAGTGAAAGGACAGGGGGCGCGGATACGCAGTATTTT
CDR3 protein: CASSERTGGADTQYF
V gene: TRBV25-1
D gene: TRBD1
J gene: TRBJ2-3
clone size: few
CDR3 length: 15

CDR3 DNA: TGCAGCGTTATCGGGACAGGGGTAGATGGCTACACCTTC
CDR3 protein: CSVIGTGVDGYTF
V gene: TRBV29-1
D gene: TRBD1
J gene: TRBJ1-2
clone size: .
CDR3 length: 13

CDR3 DNA: TGCAGCGTTAGTCGGCGGGAGCGGGATACGCAGTATTTT
CDR3 protein: CSVSRRERDTQYF
V gene: TRBV29-1
D gene: TRBD2
J gene: TRBJ2-3
clone size: .
CDR3 length: 13

CDR3 DNA: TGTGCCAGCTCACCAGGCCGCCAGAACACTGAAGCTTTCTTT
CDR3 protein: CASSPGRQNTEAFF
V gene: TRBV18
D gene: .
J gene: TRBJ1-1
clone size: .
CDR3 length: 14

CDR3 DNA: TGTGCCATCAGCCTACGACAGCCCATGGGGTATGGCTACACCTTC
CDR3 protein: CAISLRQPMGYGYTF
V gene: TRBV10-3
D gene: .
J gene: TRBJ1-2
clone size: .
CDR3 length: 15

CDR3 DNA: TGCGCCAGCAGCTTGGGCGGGGTGAACACTGAAGCTTTCTTT
CDR3 protein: CASSLGGVNTEAFF
V gene: TRBV5-1
D gene: .
J gene: TRBJ1-1
clone size: .
CDR3 length: 14

CDR3 DNA: TGTGCCAGCTCACTCGGGACAGGGGGCGAAGCTTTCTTT
CDR3 protein: CASSLGTGGEAFF
V gene: TRBV18
D gene: TRBD1
J gene: TRBJ1-1
clone size: .
CDR3 length: 13

CDR3 DNA: TGTGCCAGTGGGCGCAACCAGCCCCAGCATTTT
CDR3 protein: CASGRNQPQHF
V gene: TRBV19
D gene: .
J gene: TRBJ1-5
clone size: .
CDR3 length: 11

CDR3 DNA: TGTGCCAGCACCGAGATGGCAGGGGACACTGAAGCTTTCTTT
CDR3 protein: CASTEMAGDTEAFF
V gene: TRBV6-5
D gene: .
J gene: TRBJ1-1
clone size: .
CDR3 length: 14

CDR3 DNA: TGTGCCAGCAGTAAGCTTACAGGGGTGAACACTGAAGCTTTCTTT
CDR3 protein: CASSKLTGVNTEAFF
V gene: TRBV6-5
D gene: TRBD1
J gene: TRBJ1-1
clone size: .
CDR3 length: 15

CDR3 DNA: TGTGCCAGCAGCTTAGGGCGGGGAAGCTCCTACGAGCAGTACTTC
CDR3 protein: CASSLGRGSSYEQYF
V gene: TRBV13
D gene: .
J gene: TRBJ2-7
clone size: .
CDR3 length: 15

CDR3 DNA: TGTGCCAGCAGCTTGCTCGGGGAGTTTAATGAAAAACTGTTTTTT
CDR3 protein: CASSLLGEFNEKLFF
V gene: TRBV5-5
D gene: .
J gene: TRBJ1-4
clone size: .
CDR3 length: 15

CDR3 DNA: TGTGCCAGCAGCTTGGTTTCGGGGGGAATGAACACTGAAGCTTTCTTT
CDR3 protein: CASSLVSGGMNTEAFF
V gene: TRBV5-5
D gene: .
J gene: TRBJ1-1
clone size: .
CDR3 length: 16

CDR3 DNA: TGTGCCATCAGGGGGACTTACTCTGGAAACACCATATATTTT
CDR3 protein: CAIRGTYSGNTIYF
V gene: TRBV28
D gene: TRBD1
J gene: TRBJ1-3
clone size: .
CDR3 length: 14

CDR3 DNA: TGCGCCAGCAGCTTGGACAAGAACTATGGCTACACCTTC
CDR3 protein: CASSLDKNYGYTF
V gene: TRBV5-1
D gene: .
J gene: TRBJ1-2
clone size: .
CDR3 length: 13

CDR3 DNA: TGTGCCAGCAGCCGACCACTAGCGGGGGCCCCACAGGGGGAGCTGTTTTTT
CDR3 protein: CASSRPLAGAPQGELFF
V gene: TRBV3-1/TRBV3-2
D gene: TRBD2
J gene: TRBJ2-2
clone size: .
CDR3 length: 17

CDR3 DNA: TGTGCCAGCAGTTTATTTGACAAAGCCTACGAGCAGTACTTC
CDR3 protein: CASSLFDKAYEQYF
V gene: TRBV27
D gene: .
J gene: TRBJ2-7
clone size: .
CDR3 length: 14

CDR3 DNA: TGCGCCAGCAGCTTGGCGGGACAGGTAGCAGATACGCAGTATTTT
CDR3 protein: CASSLAGQVADTQYF
V gene: TRBV5-1
D gene: TRBD1
J gene: TRBJ2-3
clone size: .
CDR3 length: 15

CDR3 DNA: TGTGCCAGCAGCGAACTAGCGACCTCCTACGAGCAGTACTTC
CDR3 protein: CASSELATSYEQYF
V gene: TRBV5-4
D gene: TRBD2
J gene: TRBJ2-7
clone size: .
CDR3 length: 14

CDR3 DNA: TGTGCCAGCGGAGACGGGGGATATGGCTACACCTTC
CDR3 protein: CASGDGGYGYTF
V gene: TRBV19
D gene: .
J gene: TRBJ1-2
clone size: .
CDR3 length: 12

CDR3 DNA: TGCGCCAGCAGCTTGGCCGGGGAGGAAAACACCATATATTTT
CDR3 protein: CASSLAGEENTIYF
V gene: TRBV5-1
D gene: .
J gene: TRBJ1-3
clone size: .
CDR3 length: 14

CDR3 DNA: TGCGCCAGCAGCCGAGAGGGAGTAGAAAAACTGTTTTTT
CDR3 protein: CASSREGVEKLFF
V gene: TRBV5-1
D gene: .
J gene: TRBJ1-4
clone size: .
CDR3 length: 13